The 5 T cell receptor beta chains below all came from one sample that was sequenced in a study of CD8 T cells in Susac syndrome. Roughly 0.45 to 1 ug RNA was reverse transcribed with random hexamers. One entry per CDR3 protein, called by TCRdb with MiXCR from the immunoSEQ multiplex PCR reads. The table includes some 100,000 distinct CDR3 sequences, roughly 92% detected once. Sequencing was performed on CD8+ T cells from PBMCs. The receptors originated from a human donor in good health.

V is TRBV6-6 and J is TRBJ2-1; 9 nucleotides align to TRBD2. Germline CDR1 and CDR2: MNHNY and SVGAGI (reference sequence). The CDR3 consists of 15 residues. Trimming cost V 6 bases and J 5 bases; bases outside gene matches: 8. The CDR3 is CASSRPSGTNNEQFF. DNA for the CDR3: TGTGCCAGCAGCCGCCCTAGCGGGACCAACAATGAGCAGTTCTTC.

The chain employs TRBV6-5 and TRBJ1-1, with TRBD1 matching 7 bases. The V gene end was trimmed by 0 bases and the J gene end by 7 bases; junction bases not matched to a gene: 11. CDR3 size: 16 residues. Germline CDR1 and CDR2: MNHEY and SVGAGI. CDR3 sequence reads: CASSYSKTGSEDEAFF. The DNA for the CDR3 is TGTGCCAGCAGTTACTCCAAGACAGGGAGTGAGGATGAAGCTTTCTTT.

This chain uses TRBV5-4 with TRBJ2-5, with D possibly matching TRBD2 (6 bases). The CDR3 is made up of 15 amino acids. V was cut by 9 bases and J by 4 bases, with 22 bases left in between. Germline CDR1 reads SGHNT; CDR2 reads YYREEE (reference sequence). The DNA of the CDR3 is TGTGCCACCGCAGGGCCGGGGGAAGTGGGAGAGACCCAGTACTTC. It specifies CATAGPGEVGETQYF.

This chain links TRBV6-1 with TRBJ1-1; maybe TRBD1 (6 bases). CDR3 length: 15 amino acids. Deletions cut 7 bases from V and 3 bases from J, with 18 bases between. From germline, CDR1 is MNHNS and CDR2 SASEGT. CDR3 sequence (DNA): TGTGCCAGCAACGATTTAGGGGACAAGGACACTGAAGCTTTCTTT. It yields the protein CASNDLGDKDTEAFF.

The table lists this clonotype with a count of one. CDR3 residues: CASSLLDGRGRLSLYNEQFF. Here the CDR3 DNA reads TGTGCCAGCAGCTTACTCGATGGCAGGGGGCGGCTGTCGCTATACAATGAGCAGTTCTTC. The chain links TRBV11-2 to TRBJ2-1; 8 bases map to TRBD1. The V gene end was trimmed by 2 bases and the J gene end by 4 bases; junction bases not matched to a gene: 19. Germline lookup yields CDR1 SGHAT and CDR2 FQNNGV. The CDR3 loop spans 20 amino acids.